The T cell receptor beta chain described here comes from a study of blood T cell repertoires in COVID-19. In the study overall: COVID-19 samples, acute and convalescent, were from the United States, Italy and Spain. The analysed material was cDNA or gDNA that came from T cells, B-cell-depleted T cells, or PBMCs.

CDR1 SGHDT and CDR2 YYEEEE come from the germline V gene. The CDR3 sequence is 17 residues long. V shed 1 base and J shed 0 bases, with 14 bases lying between them. Clones were sequenced by immunoSEQ multiplex PCR, and TCRdb holds only the in-frame ones, with some missing. Of hundreds of thousands of clones in the sample, almost 85% were seen once. J is TRBJ1-3 and V is TRBV5-6; D call uncertain. Specimen: peripheral blood. The sequence was obtained from a woman older than 75 with acute or convalescent COVID-19. The CDR3 DNA reads as TGTGCCAGCAGCTTGCGACTGACTATATCCTCTGGAAACACCATATATTTT. As protein: CASSLRLTISSGNTIYF.